Listed here are 22 T cell receptor beta chains from one sample, sequenced in a study of blood T cell repertoires in COVID-19. Sequencing used immunoSEQ multiplex PCR; TCRdb keeps in-frame clones, though not all of them. The sample records roughly 220,000 clones, 86% being singletons. The material sequenced was peripheral blood. These TCRs come from a woman aged 45-59 years with COVID-19, enrolled during active disease.

The chain links TRBV5-1 to TRBJ2-1, with 7 bases lining up with TRBD2. The length of the CDR3 is 15 residues. Losses at the gene ends were 4 bases for V and 3 bases for J; bases not matched to a gene: 7. CDR1 and CDR2 from the germline V gene are SGHRS and YFSETQ. CDR3 nucleotides: TGCGCCAGCAGCCCAGCGGGGAGTGTCTACAATGAGCAGTTCTTC. This sequence encodes CASSPAGSVYNEQFF.

This clone appeared a few times. The gene calls are TRBV5-1 and TRBJ1-5; no reliable D call. CDR1 and CDR2 (germline): SGHRS, YFSETQ. The V and J ends lost 8 bases and 2 bases respectively, with 14 bases between them. This CDR3 has 14 residues. The CDR3 sequence is CASRPTTGNQPQHF. DNA for the CDR3: TGCGCCAGTAGGCCGACAACGGGCAATCAGCCCCAGCATTTT.

This rearrangement joins TRBV24-1 to TRBJ2-1, with 11 bases fitting TRBD2. The CDR3 runs 14 residues. Germline trimming cut 10 bases from V and 4 bases from J; bases unmatched to any gene: 5. CDR1 and CDR2 (germline): KGHDR, SFDVKD. Here the CDR3 DNA reads TGTGCCACAGCTAGCGGGGGGCGTTACAATGAGCAGTTCTTC. Protein: CATASGGRYNEQFF.

This chain joins TRBV7-9 and TRBJ2-3; D is perhaps TRBD1 (8 bases). The CDR3 loop spans 15 amino acids. CDR1 is SEHNR and CDR2 is FQNEAQ in the germline V gene (reference sequence). Trimming removed 5 bases at V and 5 bases at J, with 17 bases between. The CDR3 protein is CASSDDRGGVDTQYF. The DNA of the CDR3 is TGTGCCAGCAGCGACGACAGGGGAGGGGTAGATACGCAGTATTTT.

A word on this clone: This sample also contains other DNA sequences that code for the same CDR3. The V gene is TRBV28, the J gene TRBJ2-2; 7 nucleotides line up with TRBD1. V dropped 11 bases and J dropped 3; count of bases not matched to a gene: 6. This CDR3 is 13 amino acids long. Per germline, CDR1 MDHEN and CDR2 SYDVKM. CDR3 coding DNA: TGTGCCGGGCGACAGGGTGACACCGGGGAGCTGTTTTTT. As protein: CAGRQGDTGELFF.

The gene calls are TRBV6-5 and TRBJ2-2; TRBD1 matches 9 bases. Trimming at V came to 6 bases and at J to 5 bases, leaving 4 bases not matched to a gene. The CDR3 extends over 14 amino acids. The germline CDR1 and CDR2 sequences are MNHEY and SVGAGI. The CDR3 region is CASRGTGRTGELFF. The CDR3 bases are TGTGCCAGCAGGGGGACAGGGAGGACCGGGGAGCTGTTTTTT.

The rearrangement links TRBV27 to TRBJ2-1; maybe TRBD2 (5 bases). The CDR3 has 12 residues. CDR1 is MNHEY, CDR2 SMNVEV, per germline (reference sequence). V shed 9 bases and J shed 4 bases, with 10 bases lying between them. Written as DNA, the CDR3 is TGTGCCAGTGGGCGGGTTTACAATGAGCAGTTCTTC. Its protein product is CASGRVYNEQFF.

V and J are TRBV2 and TRBJ1-5, with TRBD1 matching 8 bases. The trim removed 4 bases at V and 2 bases at J, leaving 4 bases unmatched. There are 15 residues in the CDR3. Per germline, CDR1 SNHLY and CDR2 FYNNEI. As DNA, the CDR3 is TGTGCCAGCAGTGGTAGACAGGGGCGCAATCAGCCCCAGCATTTT. Amino acids: CASSGRQGRNQPQHF.

V gene TRBV2 combines with J gene TRBJ2-7; 16 nucleotides line up with TRBD2. V was clipped by 7 bases and J by 1 base; unmatched bases: 10. The CDR3 has 18 amino acids. Germline V CDR1 and CDR2: SNHLY, FYNNEI. CDR3 nucleotides: TGTGCCAGCATTTACCTCCCGGGACTAGCGGGGGGGTCCTACGAGCAGTACGTC. Translation: CASIYLPGLAGGSYEQYV.

The CDR3 loop is CASSSPAGVRDTEAFF. In nucleotides, the CDR3 is TGTGCCAGCAGCTCACCCGCGGGGGTTAGGGACACTGAAGCTTTCTTT. The chain recombines TRBV7-2 with TRBJ1-1, with D possibly being TRBD1 (5 bases). Germline V gives CDR1 SGHTA, CDR2 FQGNSA. V was cut by 4 bases and J by 3 bases, with 18 bases left in between. The CDR3 extends over 16 amino acids. Variable domain in full (rest from reference TRBV7-2 and TRBJ1-1): GAGVSQSPSNKVTEKGKDVELRCDPISGHTALYWYRQSLGQGLEFLIYFQGNSAPDKSGLPSDRFSAERTGGSVSTLTIQRTQQEDSAVYLCASSSPAGVRDTEAFFGQGTRLTVV.

The gene calls are TRBV24-1 and TRBJ1-2; a possible D gene is TRBD1 (6 bases). CDR1 is KGHDR, CDR2 SFDVKD, per germline. This CDR3 has 14 residues. The V gene lost 0 bases and the J gene lost 6 bases, with 10 bases spanning the gap. The CDR3 spells CATSDLSGDNGYTF. In DNA, the CDR3 is TGTGCCACCAGTGATTTGTCCGGGGACAATGGCTACACCTTC.

The chain couples TRBV4-2 to TRBJ1-4; tentatively, D is TRBD1 (6 bases). The germline CDR1 and CDR2 sequences are LGHNA and YNFKEQ. CDR3 length equals 15 residues. Trimming left V 4 bases short and J 6 bases short, with 15 bases between. CDR3 region: CASSPQGLGDEKLFF. CDR3 DNA: TGTGCCAGCAGCCCTCAGGGGTTAGGGGATGAAAAACTGTTTTTT.

The chain employs TRBV25-1 and TRBJ1-2; a possible D gene is TRBD1 (6 bases). The CDR3 length is 13 residues. V lost 8 bases to trimming and J lost 7 bases, with 17 bases between them. CDR1 and CDR2 (germline): MGHDK, SYGVNS. The CDR3 region has the DNA TGTGCCAGCCGTGGGAACAGGGAGGGTGGCTACACCTTC. Encoded protein: CASRGNREGGYTF.

V gene TRBV5-8 combines with J gene TRBJ2-2; 7 bases map to TRBD2. The CDR3 is 16 residues long. Trimming removed 0 bases from V and 2 bases from J; junction bases left unmatched: 4. Germline-derived CDR1 and CDR2 are SGHTS and YDEGEE. For the CDR3, the DNA is TGTGCCAGCAGCTTGGCGAGGGGACTAAACACCGGGGAGCTGTTTTTT. This sequence encodes CASSLARGLNTGELFF.

This sequence joins TRBV11-2 and TRBJ2-2, with D unclear. The length of the CDR3 is 13 residues. The germline gives CDR1 SGHAT, CDR2 FQNNGV. V lost 0 bases and J 9 bases, leaving 8 bases between the germline ends. CDR3 in amino acids: CASSLDRGRELFF. The CDR3 region has the DNA TGTGCCAGCAGCTTAGATAGAGGCAGGGAGCTGTTTTTT.

The V call is TRBV19, the J call TRBJ1-2, with 8 bases matching TRBD1. This CDR3 has 14 residues. V lost 1 base to trimming and J lost 3 bases; unmatched junction nucleotides: 1. Germline CDR1 reads LNHDA; CDR2 reads SQIVND (reference sequence). The CDR3 is CASSIAGGYYGYTF. In nucleotides, the CDR3 is TGTGCCAGTAGTATAGCAGGGGGCTACTATGGCTACACCTTC.

This rearrangement joins TRBV5-8 to TRBJ1-2, with 9 bases aligning to TRBD1. V trimming: 0 bases; J trimming: 5 bases; junction bases outside the gene matches: 2. Germline V gene lookup returns CDR1 SGHTS and CDR2 YDEGEE. CDR3 length equals 14 residues. The CDR3 DNA is TGTGCCAGCAGCTTGGGACAGGGGGAATATGGCTACACCTTC. Its translation: CASSLGQGEYGYTF. Full variable domain (missing parts from reference TRBV5-8 and TRBJ1-2): EAGVTQSPTHLIKTRGQQATLRCSPISGHTSVYWYQQALGLGLQFLLWYDEGEERNRGNFPPRFSGRQFPNYSSELNVNALELEDSALYLCASSLGQGEYGYTFGSGTRLTVV.

This clone has only a few counts. V gene TRBV5-1 combines with J gene TRBJ1-1, with D tentatively TRBD1 (5 bases). V lost 0 bases, J lost 2 bases, and 14 bases lay in between. Germline lookup yields CDR1 SGHRS and CDR2 YFSETQ. The CDR3 runs 16 residues. The CDR3 loop reads CASSLVYRGTNTEAFF. DNA of the CDR3: TGCGCCAGCAGCTTGGTGTATCGGGGGACCAACACTGAAGCTTTCTTT.

The rearrangement joins TRBV7-2 to TRBJ2-1; 12 bases are shared with TRBD2. Trimming at V came to 4 bases and at J to 12 bases, leaving 10 bases not matched to a gene. CDR1 and CDR2 (germline): SGHTA, FQGNSA. CDR3 size: 15 residues. In DNA, the CDR3 is TGTGCCAGCAGCTCTCCGGGACTAGCGGGTCAGAGGCAGTTCTTC. Translated, it gives CASSSPGLAGQRQFF.

The V and J genes are TRBV7-6 and TRBJ1-3, with 7 bases aligning to TRBD1. The CDR3 has 16 amino acids. The germline gives CDR1 SGHVS, CDR2 FNYEAQ. V lost 5 bases to trimming and J lost 4 bases; unmatched junction nucleotides: 11. CDR3 in DNA: TGTGCCAGCAGCCCCGCGACAGGGCCGGGGGGAAACACCATATATTTT. This encodes CASSPATGPGGNTIYF.

This rearrangement joins TRBV19 to TRBJ2-6; tentatively, D is TRBD2 (5 bases). CDR3 length: 17 amino acids. The germline V gene has CDR1 LNHDA and CDR2 SQIVND (reference sequence). V lost 2 bases, J lost 4 bases, and 15 bases lay in between. In nucleotides, the CDR3 is TGTGCCAGTAGTATACAGCATCGGGGATCCGGGGCCAACGTCCTGACTTTC. Encoded protein: CASSIQHRGSGANVLTF. The complete variable domain, with remaining parts taken from reference TRBV19 and TRBJ2-6, reads DGGITQSPKYLFRKEGQNVTLSCEQNLNHDAMYWYRQDPGQGLRLIYYSQIVNDFQKGDIAEGYSVSREKKESFPLTVTSAQKNPTAFYLCASSIQHRGSGANVLTFGAGSRLTVL.

This clone occurred once. The V call is TRBV10-3, the J call TRBJ1-1; TRBD1 agrees at 7 bases. Unmatched junction bases numbered 12, after V lost 7 bases and J lost 7 bases. Germline V gives CDR1 ENHRY, CDR2 SYGVKD. The CDR3 has 14 residues. The DNA for the CDR3 is TGTGCCATCACCCCGGGACAGCGGACCAGTGAAGCTTTCTTT. As protein: CAITPGQRTSEAFF.